A selection of T cell receptor beta chains follows, all from one sample in a study of T cells after yellow fever vaccination. TCRdb called the 5' RACE reads again in MiXCR, with one record for every CDR3 protein. The table lists a few hundred thousand distinct CDR3 sequences, around 7.3% of them singletons, with about 18% in the top ten. Specimen: PBMCs, collected more than 40 days after the first yellow fever vaccination. These receptors all come from a man aged 18 to 30 who received the YFV17D yellow fever vaccine. CDR3s include the opening cysteine and the closing phenylalanine or tryptophan. D genes are given only for firm matches. Not all rows give a size; the values are once, few, many and, for expanded clones, a class.

-	TRBV5-1	14	TRBJ1-1	-	TGCGCCAGCAGCAGCCTAGGGGTAGGAACTGAAGCTTTCTTT	CASSSLGVGTEAFF
TRBD1	TRBV5-1	13	TRBJ2-1	few	TGCGCCAGCAGCTTGCTGGACAGGGAGTCCCAGTTCTTC	CASSLLDRESQFF
-	TRBV20-1	15	TRBJ1-1	many	TGCAGTGCCCCGGCAGGGTCATTTAGGAACACTGAAGCTTTCTTT	CSAPAGSFRNTEAFF
TRBD1	TRBV7-2	15	TRBJ2-1	-	TGTGCCAGCAGAACCGGGACAGGGGCCTACAATGAGCAGTTCTTC	CASRTGTGAYNEQFF
TRBD1	TRBV9	14	TRBJ1-5	many	TGTGCCAGCAGCCAGGGACAGTTAGATCAGCCCCAGCATTTT	CASSQGQLDQPQHF
-	TRBV5-5	13	TRBJ1-1	-	TGTGCCAGCAGCTTGGCCAAATTCGGGGGCTTCATTTTT	CASSLAKFGGFIF
-	TRBV3-1	15	TRBJ2-2	few	TGTGCCAGCAGCCCCTGGGGCGGGGACGCCGGGGAGCTGTTTTTT	CASSPWGGDAGELFF
-	TRBV3-1	12	TRBJ1-4	many	TGTGCCAGCAGCGACCAAGGGCGGAAACTGTTTTTT	CASSDQGRKLFF
-	TRBV7-2	14	TRBJ1-1	few	TGTGCCAGCAGCTTATTACCCGTGAACACTGAAGCTTTCTTT	CASSLLPVNTEAFF
TRBD2	TRBV2	12	TRBJ2-7	-	TGTGCCAGCAGGGGAGCGGGGGCCTCAACGTACTTC	CASRGAGASTYF
-	TRBV2	13	TRBJ2-2	-	TGTGCCAGCAGTGACGGGGCCGGCGGGGAGCTGTTTTTT	CASSDGAGGELFF
-	TRBV7-2	15	TRBJ1-5	-	TGTGCCAGCAGCTTAACAGGGACAAGCAATCAGCCCCAGCATTTT	CASSLTGTSNQPQHF
-	TRBV5-1	14	TRBJ2-4	-	TGCGCCAGCAGCTTGACAGGGGCCAAAAACATTCAGTACTTC	CASSLTGAKNIQYF
TRBD2	TRBV4-3	16	TRBJ2-1	few	TGCGCCAGCAGCCCCACCTTCAGCGGGGGGGACAATGAGCAGTTCTTC	CASSPTFSGGDNEQFF
TRBD2	TRBV7-2	15	TRBJ2-3	many	TGTGCCAGCAGAGGAAGCGGGACGAGCACAGATACGCAGTATTTT	CASRGSGTSTDTQYF
-	TRBV25-1	17	TRBJ2-1	-	TGTGCCAGCAGTGATCAGGGAATTAGTGGGGTCGGCAATGAGCAGTTCTTC	CASSDQGISGVGNEQFF
-	TRBV18	14	TRBJ1-5	many	TGTGCCAGCTCACCAGGTATACAGGTACAGCCCCAGCATTTT	CASSPGIQVQPQHF
-	TRBV10-3	14	TRBJ2-7	many	TGTGCCATCAGTGAGTCGGGGGGCAGCTACGAGCAGTACTTC	CAISESGGSYEQYF
-	TRBV6-5	13	TRBJ1-2	-	TGTGCCAGCAGTTATGGGGGGGACTATGGCTACACCTTC	CASSYGGDYGYTF
-	TRBV12-3/TRBV12-4	12	TRBJ1-2	-	TGTGCCAGCACCTGGGGGGGAAGCGGCTACACCTTC	CASTWGGSGYTF
TRBD2	TRBV29-1	12	TRBJ2-1	many	TGCAGCGTTGGTTCTAGCGGGGATGAGCAGTTCTTC	CSVGSSGDEQFF
-	TRBV7-2	13	TRBJ2-3	few	TGTGCCAGCAGCTTAAGGGAGTCAGATACGCAGTATTTT	CASSLRESDTQYF
-	TRBV6-4	13	TRBJ1-1	many	TGTGCCAGCAGACTGACGGAGAACACTGAAGCTTTCTTT	CASRLTENTEAFF
TRBD2	TRBV11-2	16	TRBJ2-5	few	TGTGCCAGCAGCTTACTCGGGGGGTCACGGCAAGAGACCCAGTACTTC	CASSLLGGSRQETQYF
TRBD2	TRBV6-5	15	TRBJ2-1	many	TGTGCCAGCAGTTTCACTAGCGGGGCCTTCAATGAGCAGTTCTTC	CASSFTSGAFNEQFF
-	TRBV7-6	14	TRBJ2-1	few	TGTGCCAGCAGCTTATTTACAGGATTGAGTGAGCAGTTCTTC	CASSLFTGLSEQFF
TRBD2	TRBV12-3/TRBV12-4	14	TRBJ2-5	many	TGTGCCAGCAGTTTAGTCGGGGGGGCGGAGACCCAGTACTTC	CASSLVGGAETQYF
TRBD1	TRBV6-2/TRBV6-3	15	TRBJ1-5	-	TGTGCCAGCAGAGCGGACAGGGAATCGAATCAGCCCCAGCATTTT	CASRADRESNQPQHF
-	TRBV7-8	15	TRBJ1-6	many	TGTGCCAGCGGACCTCGCCCGACAGATAATTCACCCCTCCACTTT	CASGPRPTDNSPLHF
-	TRBV10-3	14	TRBJ1-3	-	TGTGCCATCAGTGAGGTTAGGGAAGGAAACACCATATATTTT	CAISEVREGNTIYF
TRBD1	TRBV4-3	14	TRBJ1-2	-	TGCGCCAGCAGCCAGAGAATTGGACAGGGCGGCTACACCTTC	CASSQRIGQGGYTF
-	TRBV7-8	13	TRBJ1-1	many	TGTGCCAGCAGCTTAGTTCTGGGAGCCGAAGCTTTCTTT	CASSLVLGAEAFF
-	TRBV7-9	11	TRBJ2-4	-	TGTGCCAGCAGCTTAGGGCCCCGTCTCGTCTTC	CASSLGPRLVF
-	TRBV28	16	TRBJ2-2	-	TGTGCCTCCCAGGGTCCAGGGACCAAAAAAACCGGGGAGCTGTTTTTT	CASQGPGTKKTGELFF
-	TRBV20-1	14	TRBJ1-4	few	TGCAGTGCCAGAACTCAGGGGCAGGATGAAAAACTGTTTTTT	CSARTQGQDEKLFF
-	TRBV27	18	TRBJ1-1	many	TGTGCCAGCAGATCTTCACGCTGGAGCAGGGGAGGGAACACTGAAGCTTTCTTT	CASRSSRWSRGGNTEAFF
-	TRBV7-3	18	TRBJ2-2	few	TGTGCCAGCAGCTTAACTTACGCGTCCAGGGGGGCGTCCGGGGAGCTGTTTTTT	CASSLTYASRGASGELFF
-	TRBV28	15	TRBJ1-4	many	TGTGCCAGCAGTTTATCTACCCCGACTCGGGAAAAACTGTTTTTT	CASSLSTPTREKLFF
TRBD1	TRBV10-2	15	TRBJ1-5	-	TGCGCCAGCAGCAACACAGGGGCGAACAATCAGCCCCAGCATTTT	CASSNTGANNQPQHF
-	TRBV29-1	15	TRBJ2-1	many	TGCAGCGTTGTGAGTAGGACAAGGGTCTACAATGAGCAGTTCTTC	CSVVSRTRVYNEQFF
-	TRBV5-1	13	TRBJ2-1	many	TGCGCCAGCAGCCAGGGACGGGCTGTGGAGCAGTTCTTC	CASSQGRAVEQFF
-	TRBV13	14	TRBJ2-7	few	TGTGCCAGCAGCTCCCCGGAACAGGGTCGCGAGCAGTACTTC	CASSSPEQGREQYF